This is a list of T cell receptor beta chains from one sample in a study of T-cell reconstitution after alpha-beta-depleted transplantation in children. TCRdb re-derived calls from the PCR reads in MiXCR, one entry per CDR3 protein. Here the sample spans some 550,000 distinct CDR3 sequences, around 23% being singletons. The source material was PBMCs, mostly from graft donor cells, sampled 360 days after TCRalphabeta/CD19-depleted stem cell transplant. The receptors were gathered from a boy under two years old who had a stem cell transplant for acute myeloid leukemia, so the T cells may come from the graft donor. CDR3s include the opening cysteine and the closing phenylalanine or tryptophan. The D gene is left open where the match is weak. Clone sizes are given selectively: once, few, many, or a class where the clone is expanded.

d_call	v_call	clone_size	j_call	cdr3_nt	cdr3_aa
TRBD1	TRBV29-1	-	TRBJ2-3	TGCAGCACGGGACAGGTCCTCACAGATACGCAGTATTTT	CSTGQVLTDTQYF
TRBD2	TRBV20-1	-	TRBJ2-2	TGCAGTGCTAGCCCTTCGGGCGGGGGGGCCCCTGGGGAGCTGTTTTTT	CSASPSGGGAPGELFF
-	TRBV24-1	many	TRBJ2-3	TGTGCCACCGGACGGAGGAACACAGATACGCAGTATTTT	CATGRRNTDTQYF
-	TRBV10-3	-	TRBJ2-5	TGTGCCATCAGTGAGTACCTTGGGCAAGAGACCCAGTACTTC	CAISEYLGQETQYF
-	TRBV20-1	many	TRBJ1-4	TGCAGTGCACGAGATGGAAGGGGTTCTAATGAAAAACTGTTTTTT	CSARDGRGSNEKLFF
-	TRBV7-2	-	TRBJ1-2	TGTGCCAGCAGCTTAGCCGTTCGGGGGGACTATGGCTACACCTTC	CASSLAVRGDYGYTF
-	TRBV20-1	few	TRBJ1-6	TGCAGTGCTAGAGCCCAAGGGCCGGGAAAACCCCTCCACTTT	CSARAQGPGKPLHF
TRBD2	TRBV12-3/TRBV12-4	-	TRBJ2-1	TGTGCCAGCAGTTTGACTAGCGGGATACACAATGAGCAGTTCTTC	CASSLTSGIHNEQFF
-	TRBV30	-	TRBJ2-7	TGTGCCTGGAGTGTAGGCCACTACGAGCAGTACTTC	CAWSVGHYEQYF
-	TRBV29-1	many	TRBJ1-1	TGCAGCGTTGTTGGACGGTTAAAGGATGAAGCTTTCTTT	CSVVGRLKDEAFF
-	TRBV2	once	TRBJ2-7	TGTGCCAGCAGTGTAATTGGGGTGGGGTCCGGGGAGCAGTACTTC	CASSVIGVGSGEQYF
TRBD2	TRBV7-9	few	TRBJ2-1	TGTGCCAGCAGCGAGCCGGGACTAGCGAGGTACAATGAGCAGTTCTTC	CASSEPGLARYNEQFF
TRBD1	TRBV11-2	few	TRBJ1-3	TGTGCCAGCAGCTCGGGACAGCCTCTTGACTCTGGAAACACCATATATTTT	CASSSGQPLDSGNTIYF
TRBD2	TRBV7-9	many	TRBJ2-3	TGTGCCAGCAGACTAGCGGGGCTCACAGATACGCAGTATTTT	CASRLAGLTDTQYF
TRBD1	TRBV24-1	few	TRBJ1-1	TGTGCCACCAGTGATTCACGACAGGGGGTCACTGAAGCTTTCTTT	CATSDSRQGVTEAFF
-	TRBV27	-	TRBJ2-3	TGTGCCAGCAGTTTAGGCGGGGCGGGGTTTCGCACAGATACGCAGTATTTT	CASSLGGAGFRTDTQYF
-	TRBV10-3	-	TRBJ1-2	TGTGCCATCAGTGACACCTCAGGGGACTATGGCTACACCTTC	CAISDTSGDYGYTF
-	TRBV11-1	few	TRBJ1-4	TGTGCCAGCAGCTTAGCGGCCGGGACAATTCCCTTTGGAGAAAAACTGTTTTTT	CASSLAAGTIPFGEKLFF
-	TRBV20-1	many	TRBJ2-7	TGCAGTGCTAGAGAACAAGTGGGGCCCGCTTACGAGCAGTACTTC	CSAREQVGPAYEQYF
TRBD1	TRBV11-2	-	TRBJ2-2	TGTGCCAGCAGCCCACACGGGACAGACACCGGGGAGCTGTTTTTT	CASSPHGTDTGELFF
-	TRBV29-1	-	TRBJ1-1	TGCAGCGTCCAGGGAGGGTGGTCTGAAGCTTTCTTT	CSVQGGWSEAFF
TRBD1	TRBV20-1	-	TRBJ2-1	TGCAGTGCTACCCAAGGACAGGGGGGCTACAATGAGCAGTTCTTC	CSATQGQGGYNEQFF
-	TRBV6-5	few	TRBJ1-2	TGTGCCAGCAGTTACGAGTGGGGGGCCGATGGCTACACCTTC	CASSYEWGADGYTF
TRBD2	TRBV27	-	TRBJ2-3	TGTGCCAGCAGTTTTGGGAGCGGGGGGGCTCCTTATAGCACAGATACGCAGTATTTT	CASSFGSGGAPYSTDTQYF
TRBD2	TRBV6-1	few	TRBJ2-1	TGTGCCAGCATGGGGACTACAAAGAGGGATGAGCAGTTCTTC	CASMGTTKRDEQFF
TRBD2	TRBV7-9	few	TRBJ2-1	TGTGCCAGCAGCCCTGAACTAGCGGGGGGCCGTGAGCAGTTCTTC	CASSPELAGGREQFF
TRBD2	TRBV29-1	many	TRBJ2-1	TGCAGCGTTGAAGCGGGGGGTGGGACTATTGCGTTCTTC	CSVEAGGGTIAFF
-	TRBV29-1	many	TRBJ2-1	TGCAGCGTGGGGGGGCTAGGGGAGGATGAGCAGTTCTTC	CSVGGLGEDEQFF
-	TRBV27	few	TRBJ2-7	TGTGCCAGCAGTTTTGGAGACAGCTCCTACGAGCAGTACTTC	CASSFGDSSYEQYF
-	TRBV29-1	-	TRBJ2-2	TGCAGCGTTTACAAGAGATACACCGGGGAGCTGTTTTTT	CSVYKRYTGELFF
-	TRBV12-3/TRBV12-4	many	TRBJ2-1	TGTGCCAGCAGTTTAGTTCGGATAAACAATGAGCAGTTCTTC	CASSLVRINNEQFF
-	TRBV7-2	-	TRBJ1-1	TGTGCCAGCAGCCCCGGTTGGGGTGAAGCTTTCTTT	CASSPGWGEAFF
TRBD2	TRBV10-3	-	TRBJ2-5	TGTGCCATCAGTGGAGGAAAGGGGACTACCACGCAAGAGACCCAGTACTTC	CAISGGKGTTTQETQYF
-	TRBV5-5	-	TRBJ2-3	TGTGCCAGCAGCTTGCCTGGAATAAAAGCAGATACGCAGTATTTT	CASSLPGIKADTQYF
-	TRBV6-5	-	TRBJ2-7	TGTGCCAGCAGTTACGGACAGGCGGGGTACGAGCAGTACTTC	CASSYGQAGYEQYF
-	TRBV6-1	-	TRBJ2-3	TGTGCCAGCAAAGGAGCGGAAAGCACAGATACGCAGTATTTT	CASKGAESTDTQYF
TRBD1	TRBV20-1	many	TRBJ1-6	TGCAGTGCTAGAGGCCATGGGGGACAGGCACTAGAGGCCCTCCACTTT	CSARGHGGQALEALHF
-	TRBV5-1	-	TRBJ2-2	TGCGCCAGCAGCCCACTGGCGGGAAGAAGTAACACCGGGGAGCTGTTTTTT	CASSPLAGRSNTGELFF
TRBD2	TRBV12-3/TRBV12-4	-	TRBJ2-3	TGTGCCAGCAGTGACCTGACTAGCCCTAGCACAGATACGCAGTATTTT	CASSDLTSPSTDTQYF
-	TRBV5-1	few	TRBJ2-3	TGCGCCAGCAGCTTGGAAGCTCACCCAGCCGTGGATACGCAGTATTTT	CASSLEAHPAVDTQYF
-	TRBV4-3	many	TRBJ2-5	TGCGCCAGCAGCCGCAACAGGGCTCAAGAGACCCAGTACTTC	CASSRNRAQETQYF
TRBD1	TRBV20-1	-	TRBJ1-3	TGCAGTGCTAGGCCCCGGACAGGGGGTAGCTCTGGAAACACCATATATTTT	CSARPRTGGSSGNTIYF
-	TRBV12-3/TRBV12-4	few	TRBJ1-1	TGTGCCAGCAGTTTGTGGCGGCTGAACACTGAAGCTTTCTTT	CASSLWRLNTEAFF
-	TRBV12-5	-	TRBJ2-3	TGTGCTAGTGGTTTGGTAGTTAGCGGAGCGGATACGCAGTATTTT	CASGLVVSGADTQYF
-	TRBV12-3/TRBV12-4	many	TRBJ1-2	TGTGCCAGCAGTTTTTATCCCCTCGTTTACTATGGCTACACCTTC	CASSFYPLVYYGYTF
TRBD1	TRBV11-1	-	TRBJ2-6	TGTGCCAGCAGGACTGGGGGGACAGGGGGCTTATCTGGGGCCAACGTCCTGACTTTC	CASRTGGTGGLSGANVLTF
TRBD2	TRBV11-2	few	TRBJ2-1	TGTGCCAGCAGCCCGATTAGCGGGGTTGCCAATGAGCAGTTCTTC	CASSPISGVANEQFF